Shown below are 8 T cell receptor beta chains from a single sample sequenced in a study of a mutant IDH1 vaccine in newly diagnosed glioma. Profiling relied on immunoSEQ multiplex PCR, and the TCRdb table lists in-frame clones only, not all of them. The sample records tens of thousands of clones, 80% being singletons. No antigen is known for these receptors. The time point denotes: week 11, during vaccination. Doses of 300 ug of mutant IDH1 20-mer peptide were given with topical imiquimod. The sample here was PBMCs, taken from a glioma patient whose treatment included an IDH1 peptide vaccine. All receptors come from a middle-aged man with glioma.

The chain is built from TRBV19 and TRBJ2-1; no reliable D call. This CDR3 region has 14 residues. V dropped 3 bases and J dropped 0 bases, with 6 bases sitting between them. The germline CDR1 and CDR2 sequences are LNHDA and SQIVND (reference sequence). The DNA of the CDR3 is TGTGCCAGTAGTATTCTGAGCTCCTACAATGAGCAGTTCTTC. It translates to CASSILSSYNEQFF. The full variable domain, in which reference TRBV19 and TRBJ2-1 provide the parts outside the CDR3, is DGGITQSPKYLFRKEGQNVTLSCEQNLNHDAMYWYRQDPGQGLRLIYYSQIVNDFQKGDIAEGYSVSREKKESFPLTVTSAQKNPTAFYLCASSILSSYNEQFFGPGTRLTVL.

The chain's CDR3 is CASSYAGGPGEQFF. The CDR3 nucleotides read TGTGCCAGCAGTTACGCGGGAGGGCCTGGGGAGCAGTTCTTC. V gene TRBV6-5 combines with J gene TRBJ2-1; 9 bases agree with TRBD2. Germline trimming cut 2 bases from V and 10 bases from J; bases unmatched to any gene: 6. The CDR3 sequence is 14 residues long. CDR1 MNHEY and CDR2 SVGAGI come from the germline V gene.

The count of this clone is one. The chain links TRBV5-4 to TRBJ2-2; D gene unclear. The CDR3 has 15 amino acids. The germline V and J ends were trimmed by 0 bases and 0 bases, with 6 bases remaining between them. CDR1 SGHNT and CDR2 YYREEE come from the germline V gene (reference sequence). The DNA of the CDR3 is TGTGCCAGCAGCTTGGACCTCGCGAACACCGGGGAGCTGTTTTTT. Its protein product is CASSLDLANTGELFF.

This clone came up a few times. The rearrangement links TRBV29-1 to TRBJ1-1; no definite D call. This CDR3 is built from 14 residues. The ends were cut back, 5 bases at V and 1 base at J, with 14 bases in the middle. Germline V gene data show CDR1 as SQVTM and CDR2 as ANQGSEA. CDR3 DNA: TGCAGCGTTCTACCTGGACTCCAGAACACTGAAGCTTTCTTT. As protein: CSVLPGLQNTEAFF. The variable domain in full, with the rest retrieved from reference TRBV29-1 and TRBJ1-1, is SAVISQKPSRDICQRGTSLTIQCQVDSQVTMMFWYRQQPGQSLTLIATANQGSEATYESGFVIDKFPISRPNLTFSTLTVSNMSPEDSSIYLCSVLPGLQNTEAFFGQGTRLTVV.

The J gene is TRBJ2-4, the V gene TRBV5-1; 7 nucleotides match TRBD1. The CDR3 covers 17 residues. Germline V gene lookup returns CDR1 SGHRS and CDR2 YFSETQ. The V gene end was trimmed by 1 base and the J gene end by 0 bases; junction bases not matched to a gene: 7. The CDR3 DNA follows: TGCGCCAGCAGCTTGTCAAGGGGGCCGCTAGCCAAAAACATTCAGTACTTC. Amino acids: CASSLSRGPLAKNIQYF.

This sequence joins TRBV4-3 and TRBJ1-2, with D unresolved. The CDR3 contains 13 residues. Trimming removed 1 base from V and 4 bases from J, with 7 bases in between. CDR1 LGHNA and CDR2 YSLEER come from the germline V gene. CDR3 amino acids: CASSQGTGYGYTF. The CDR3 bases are TGCGCCAGCAGCCAAGGAACTGGCTATGGCTACACCTTC.

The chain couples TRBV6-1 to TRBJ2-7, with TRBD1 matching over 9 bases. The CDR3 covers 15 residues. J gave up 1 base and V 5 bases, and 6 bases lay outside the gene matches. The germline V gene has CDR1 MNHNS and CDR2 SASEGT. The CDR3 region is CASSREGTGSYEQYF. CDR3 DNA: TGTGCCAGCAGTCGAGAGGGGACAGGGTCCTACGAGCAGTACTTC.

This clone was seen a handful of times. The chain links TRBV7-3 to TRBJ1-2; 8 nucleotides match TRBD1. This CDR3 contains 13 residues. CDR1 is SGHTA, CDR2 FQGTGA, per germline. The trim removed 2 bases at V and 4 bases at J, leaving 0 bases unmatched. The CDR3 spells CASSLGTGYGYTF. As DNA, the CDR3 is TGTGCCAGCAGCTTAGGGACAGGCTATGGCTACACCTTC.